One sample yielded the 20 T cell receptor beta chains listed below, sequenced in a study of chemoradiotherapy in HPV16-positive cancers (dated by TCRdb to between 2022 and 2023). The library was produced with the immunoSEQ multiplex PCR assay. As stored in TCRdb, this immuneACCESS dataset retains in-frame rearrangements with V and J assigned. A fraction of the clones does not appear; measured against another copy, unresolved V genes explain less than half of the discrepancy, and the remainder lacks a known reason. The sample has tens of thousands of clones on record, over 90% of them singletons. More than 15% of the sample is in the top ten clones. The specimen comprised blood, sampled from a patient who underwent chemoradiotherapy. Every receptor here comes from a human donor with HPV-associated anogenital cancer.

CDR3 sequence: CASSLRFQETQYF. The CDR3 DNA is TGTGCCAGCTCACTTAGGTTCCAAGAGACCCAGTACTTC. This chain uses TRBV18 with TRBJ2-5, with D unclear. Germline CDR1 is KGHSH and CDR2 is LQKENI. The V end lost 4 bases, the J end lost 1 base, and 7 bases lay between the germline ends. This CDR3 has 13 residues. The full variable domain, completed using reference TRBV18 and TRBJ2-5, is NAGVMQNPRHLVRRRGQEARLRCSPMKGHSHVYWYRQLPEEGLKFMVYLQKENIIDESGMPKERFSAEFPKEGPSILRIQQVVRGDSAAYFCASSLRFQETQYFGPGTRLLVL.

This chain links TRBV7-2 with TRBJ2-3; 11 bases align to TRBD2. Germline V lookup: CDR1 SGHTA, CDR2 FQGNSA. CDR3 length equals 15 residues. The junction had 6 bases not matched to a gene; V was cut back by 3 bases and J by 7 bases. CDR3 coding DNA: TGTGCCAGCAGCTTTAGCGGGGGGGCCGTTCATACGCAGTATTTT. This sequence encodes CASSFSGGAVHTQYF.

This clone was found once. This sequence joins TRBV18 and TRBJ2-5; D gene ambiguous. Germline CDR1 reads KGHSH; CDR2 reads LQKENI. The CDR3 totals 14 residues. V was cut by 3 bases and J by 5 bases, with 13 bases left in between. The CDR3 bases are TGTGCCAGCTCACCCGGTTTGAATTGGGAGACCCAGTACTTC. Its protein product is CASSPGLNWETQYF.

This clone turned up a few times. The chain is built from TRBV4-2 and TRBJ1-5; D gene unclear. V was clipped by 3 bases and J by 6 bases, with 9 bases between them. Germline V gene lookup returns CDR1 LGHNA and CDR2 YNFKEQ. The CDR3 runs 13 residues. CDR3 in amino acids: CASSQGLGQPQHF. CDR3 DNA: TGTGCCAGCAGCCAGGGGTTAGGTCAGCCCCAGCATTTT.

The rearrangement uses TRBV19 and TRBJ1-4; D is unresolved. CDR1 and CDR2 from the germline V gene are LNHDA and SQIVND (reference sequence). The CDR3 contains 15 residues. The V and J ends lost 5 bases and 3 bases respectively, with 13 bases between them. This CDR3 reads CASSPRGAPNEKLFF. Here the CDR3 DNA reads TGTGCCAGTAGTCCCCGCGGAGCCCCTAATGAAAAACTGTTTTTT.

This chain joins TRBV27 and TRBJ2-7, with TRBD2 identical over 13 bases. V lost 5 bases to trimming and J lost 5 bases; unmatched junction nucleotides: 3. Germline CDR1 and CDR2: MNHEY and SMNVEV (reference sequence). The CDR3 is 14 residues long. DNA of the CDR3: TGTGCCAGCAGTCTACTAGCGGGAGGGCACGAGCAGTACTTC. Amino acids: CASSLLAGGHEQYF.

This rearrangement joins TRBV15 to TRBJ2-3; D is perhaps TRBD2 (6 bases). V lost 7 bases and J lost 1, with 15 bases in between. This CDR3 is built from 15 residues. Per the germline V gene, CDR1 is LNHNV and CDR2 is YYDKDF (reference sequence). The CDR3 loop is CATKVGGGGTDTQYF. Written as DNA, the CDR3 is TGTGCCACCAAAGTCGGGGGAGGTGGCACAGATACGCAGTATTTT.

The chain has TRBV7-2 and TRBJ1-5, with D perhaps matching TRBD1 (6 bases). The CDR3 contains 16 residues. Trimming removed 5 bases at V and 7 bases at J, with 21 bases between. The germline CDR1 and CDR2 sequences are SGHTA and FQGNSA. CDR3 sequence (DNA): TGTGCCAGCAGCAACCCCCTCCGGGGGGCTCGGCAGCCCCAGCATTTT. This gives the protein CASSNPLRGARQPQHF. Full variable domain (remainder filled in from reference TRBV7-2 and TRBJ1-5): GAGVSQSPSNKVTEKGKDVELRCDPISGHTALYWYRQSLGQGLEFLIYFQGNSAPDKSGLPSDRFSAERTGGSVSTLTIQRTQQEDSAVYLCASSNPLRGARQPQHFGDGTRLSIL.

This clone has a single count. The gene calls are TRBV7-2 and TRBJ2-3; TRBD1 or TRBD2 may be the D gene (6 bases each). This CDR3 is built from 16 residues. V dropped 1 base and J dropped 2 bases, with 13 bases sitting between them. Germline V gene lookup returns CDR1 SGHTA and CDR2 FQGNSA. DNA of the CDR3: TGTGCCAGCAGCTTAGGGGGGGCGCGGCCCACAGATACGCAGTATTTT. This translates into CASSLGGARPTDTQYF.

This chain uses TRBV9 with TRBJ2-7, with D possibly matching TRBD2 (7 bases). The CDR3 loop spans 13 amino acids. The germline CDR1 and CDR2 sequences are SGDLS and YYNGEE. Trimming removed 4 bases from V and 10 bases from J, with 18 bases in between. The CDR3 nucleotides are TGTGCCAGCAGCCGGGGGGTGGCAGGGGCACAGTACTTC. Its translation: CASSRGVAGAQYF. Combining the CDR3 with reference TRBV9 and TRBJ2-7 gives the whole variable domain DSGVTQTPKHLITATGQRVTLRCSPRSGDLSVYWYQQSLDQGLQFLIQYYNGEERAKGNILERFSAQQFPDLHSELNLSSLELGDSALYFCASSRGVAGAQYFGPGTRLTVT.

As for this clone: Different DNA sequences within this sample yield the same CDR3. The gene calls are TRBV4-2 and TRBJ2-2; D is unresolved. The CDR3 totals 13 residues. Trimming shortened V by 4 bases and J by 4 bases, and 7 bases separated the two germline ends. Germline V gives CDR1 LGHNA, CDR2 YNFKEQ. The CDR3 reads CASSLTTTGELFF. The CDR3 DNA sequence: TGTGCCAGCAGCCTGACAACCACCGGGGAGCTGTTTTTT.

The CDR3 region has the DNA TGTGCCAGCTCTCTAGGACAGGCCCCCAACATTCAGTACTTC. Protein: CASSLGQAPNIQYF. J is TRBJ2-4 and V is TRBV18; 7 bases align to TRBD1. J lost 7 bases, V lost 6 bases, and 9 bases had no gene match. The CDR3 is 14 amino acids. CDR1 KGHSH and CDR2 LQKENI come from the germline V gene.

This clone was counted once. This chain links TRBV19 with TRBJ2-1, with 16 nucleotides matching TRBD2. Germline assignment: CDR1 LNHDA and CDR2 SQIVND (reference sequence). CDR3 length: 20 residues. After removal of 3 bases from V and 9 bases from J, the junction contained 17 bases not matched to a gene. The CDR3 reads CASSIGPSGTSGGARGEQFF. CDR3 in DNA: TGTGCCAGTAGTATTGGTCCTAGCGGGACTAGCGGGGGGGCCCGTGGTGAGCAGTTCTTC.

The CDR3 DNA follows: TGTGCCATCAGTGACCCGGGACAGAAAAACACTGAAGCTTTCTTT. It encodes CAISDPGQKNTEAFF. V is TRBV10-3 and J is TRBJ1-1, with 7 bases matching TRBD1. Losses at the gene ends were 3 bases for V and 2 bases for J; bases not matched to a gene: 6. The CDR3 totals 15 residues. Looked up from germline, CDR1 is ENHRY and CDR2 is SYGVKD.

This sequence joins TRBV14 and TRBJ2-7; D is perhaps TRBD1 (5 bases). CDR1 and CDR2 (germline): SGHDN, FVKESK. V shed 4 bases and J shed 1 base, with 8 bases lying between them. The length of the CDR3 is 13 residues. The CDR3, as DNA: TGTGCCAGCAGCCTCAGGGATTCCTACGAGCAGTACTTC. The encoded protein is CASSLRDSYEQYF. Looking up the rest from reference TRBV14 and TRBJ2-7 gives the full variable domain: EAGVTQFPSHSVIEKGQTVTLRCDPISGHDNLYWYRRVMGKEIKFLLHFVKESKQDESGMPNNRFLAERTGGTYSTLKVQPAELEDSGVYFCASSLRDSYEQYFGPGTRLTVT.

J is TRBJ2-2 and V is TRBV5-6; tentative D call: TRBD2 (6 bases). Germline V gene sequence: CDR1 SGHDT, CDR2 YYEEEE. Deletions cut 4 bases from V and 6 bases from J, with 16 bases between. CDR3 length: 15 amino acids. DNA for the CDR3: TGTGCCAGCAGCACGGGGGTAGCATGGCCCGGGGAGCTGTTTTTT. This gives the protein CASSTGVAWPGELFF.

The chain recombines TRBV5-6 with TRBJ2-5; D is possibly TRBD2 (7 bases). This CDR3 has 15 residues. Trimming pared 4 bases from V and 7 bases from J, leaving 20 bases between. The germline CDR1 and CDR2 sequences are SGHDT and YYEEEE. The DNA for the CDR3 is TGTGCCAGCAGCCGACGAGGGGGGGCCTCAGGGACCCAGTACTTC. As protein: CASSRRGGASGTQYF.

The V gene is TRBV4-2, the J gene TRBJ2-5; perhaps TRBD2 as D (6 bases). Germline V gene lookup returns CDR1 LGHNA and CDR2 YNFKEQ. Trimming removed 1 base from V and 0 bases from J, with 9 bases in between. The CDR3 runs 15 residues. CDR3 nucleotides: TGTGCCAGCAGCCAAGGATCGGGGGACCAAGAGACCCAGTACTTC. It specifies CASSQGSGDQETQYF.

V and J are TRBV11-3 and TRBJ2-7, with D possibly TRBD1 on 5 matching bases. The CDR3 spans 14 residues. Germline V gives CDR1 SGHNT, CDR2 YENEEA. Trimming took 2 bases from V and 3 from J, leaving 11 bases between them. CDR3 nucleotides: TGTGCCAGCAGCTTAAGAGGACACGGCTACGAGCAGTACTTC. It is translated as CASSLRGHGYEQYF.

The table lists this clone with a count of one. V usage is TRBV19 and J usage is TRBJ1-1, with a tentative D call TRBD1 (5 bases). The V gene's germline CDR1 is LNHDA and CDR2 SQIVND (reference sequence). CDR3 size: 16 residues. Trimming shortened V by 3 bases and J by 3 bases, and 17 bases separated the two germline ends. As DNA, the CDR3 is TGTGCCAGTAGTATCCGGGACCTTACTGGATACACTGAAGCTTTCTTT. It specifies CASSIRDLTGYTEAFF.